This T cell receptor (beta chain) was sequenced during a study of early T cells in non-severe SARS-CoV-2 infection. For the study at large: Sequencing targeted bulk RNA from unsorted whole blood, leaving chains unpaired.

The sample holds many counts of this clonotype. Its specificity is unknown. CDR3 length equals 15 residues. V dropped 0 bases and J dropped 2 bases, with 8 bases sitting between them. Germline V gene sequence: CDR1 SGDLS, CDR2 YYNGEE. Individual cDNA molecules were tagged with unique molecular identifiers, the study reported. TCRdb called the 5' RACE reads again in MiXCR, with one record for every CDR3 protein. Of fewer than 35,000 distinct CDR3 sequences listed, roughly 4.4% were seen once; the top ten hold roughly an eighth. Study outcomes and limitations: Sequences matched to VDJdb favored anti-spike CD8 responses, while private and CD4 specificities were missed.

The V and J genes are TRBV9 and TRBJ2-2; TRBD2 might be the D (5 bases). This TCR came from an adult who was a healthcare worker with PCR-confirmed SARS-CoV-2 infection or an uninfected control (not recorded which). Specimen: whole blood. Written as DNA, the CDR3 is TGTGCCAGCAGCGTAGCGGCTAGCAACACCGGGGAGCTGTTTTTT. This encodes CASSVAASNTGELFF.